This TCR beta chain was recovered during a study of T cell responses to AZD1222 COVID-19 vaccine. Study-wide points: Among the donors, most were white British and more were female, and clonal diversity was possibly underestimated.

Germline lookup yields CDR1 SNHLY and CDR2 FYNNEI. V dropped 6 bases and J dropped 4 bases, with 9 bases sitting between them. This CDR3 is 12 amino acids long. Sequencing was performed with immunoSEQ multiplex PCR; in TCRdb, only in-frame clones are kept and a portion is missing. This table holds 99,000 or so clones, nearly 90% found once. For this clone: Its specificity is not known.

The chain is built from TRBV2 and TRBJ1-1; D unclear. The input for sequencing was peripheral blood, taken on day 0 of AZD1222 vaccination. The sequence came from an adult in good health. DNA for the CDR3: TGTGCCAGCAGCCACATGGTCACTGAAGCTTTCTTT. It specifies CASSHMVTEAFF.